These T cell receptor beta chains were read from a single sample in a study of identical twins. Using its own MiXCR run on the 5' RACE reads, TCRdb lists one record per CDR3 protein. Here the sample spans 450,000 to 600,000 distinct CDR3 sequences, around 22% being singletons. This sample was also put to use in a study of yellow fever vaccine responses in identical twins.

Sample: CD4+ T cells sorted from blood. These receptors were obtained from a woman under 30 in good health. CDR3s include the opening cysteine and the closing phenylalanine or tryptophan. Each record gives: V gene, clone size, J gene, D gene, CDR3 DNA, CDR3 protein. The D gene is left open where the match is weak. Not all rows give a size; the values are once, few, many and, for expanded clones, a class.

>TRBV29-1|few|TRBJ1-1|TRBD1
TGCAGCGTTCGGACAGGGGTACGCTCCAACACTGAAGCTTTCTTT
CSVRTGVRSNTEAFF
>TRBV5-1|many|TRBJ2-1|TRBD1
TGCGCCAGCAGCCCGACAGGGGTTTACAATGAGCAGTTCTTC
CASSPTGVYNEQFF
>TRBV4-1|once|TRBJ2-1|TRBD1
TGCGCCAGCAGCCAAGATAGGGACAGGGGGCTCAATGAGCAGTTCTTC
CASSQDRDRGLNEQFF
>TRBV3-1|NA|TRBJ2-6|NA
TGTGCCAGCAGCCCAAACCCCGGGACAAGCTCTGGGGCCAACGTCCTGACTTTC
CASSPNPGTSSGANVLTF
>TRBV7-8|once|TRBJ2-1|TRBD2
TGTGCCAGCAGCTTAGGCACTAGCGGGAGGAGGGTGAATGAGCAGTTCTTC
CASSLGTSGRRVNEQFF
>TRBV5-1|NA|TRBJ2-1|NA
TGCGCCAGCAGCCAAGGATTGGGGGGCAATGAGCAGTTCTTC
CASSQGLGGNEQFF
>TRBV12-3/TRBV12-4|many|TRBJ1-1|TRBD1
TGTGCCAGCACAAGGGACAGCGTGAACACTGAAGCTTTCTTT
CASTRDSVNTEAFF
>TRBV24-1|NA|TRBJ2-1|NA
TGTGCCACCAGTGATTCTGAGGGCTACTACAATGAGCAGTTCTTC
CATSDSEGYYNEQFF
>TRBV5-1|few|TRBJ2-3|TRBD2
TGCGCCAGCAGCTCCGCGGGAGTCGGCACAGATACGCAGTATTTT
CASSSAGVGTDTQYF
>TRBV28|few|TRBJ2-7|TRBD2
TGTGCCAGCAGTTTGACTAGCGGGAGGGACTACGAGCAGTACTTC
CASSLTSGRDYEQYF
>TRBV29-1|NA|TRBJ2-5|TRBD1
TGCAGCGTTGGGGGACAGGGAGAGACCCAGTACTTC
CSVGGQGETQYF
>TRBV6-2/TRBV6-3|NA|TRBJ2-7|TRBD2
TGTGCCAGCAGTAGCCTAGCGGCTAGCTCCTACGAGCAGTACTTC
CASSSLAASSYEQYF
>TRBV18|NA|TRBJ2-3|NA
TGTGCCAGCTCACCGAATGGCTCAGGTGGTACGCAGTATTTT
CASSPNGSGGTQYF
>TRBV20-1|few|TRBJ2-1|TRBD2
TGCAGTGCTAGAGTCATTAGAAGCGGGAGTTACAATGAGCAGTTCTTC
CSARVIRSGSYNEQFF
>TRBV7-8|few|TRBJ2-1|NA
TGTGCCAGCAGCTTAGAGACGCGACTAGTGTCGTTGGAGCAGTTCTTC
CASSLETRLVSLEQFF
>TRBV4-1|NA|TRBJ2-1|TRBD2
TGCGCCAGCAGCCAAGACGGGGGGAGCAATGAGCAGTTCTTC
CASSQDGGSNEQFF
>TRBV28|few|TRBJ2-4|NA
TGTGCCAGCAGTACGATAGCGTTTCTAGCCAAAAACATTCAGTACTTC
CASSTIAFLAKNIQYF
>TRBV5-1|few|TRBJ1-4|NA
TGCGCCAGCAGCTTAGACGGTAAACGAGAAAAACTGTTTTTT
CASSLDGKREKLFF
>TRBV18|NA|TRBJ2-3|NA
TGTGCCAGCTCACCACCGAGTAGGCAAGGAGATACGCAGTATTTT
CASSPPSRQGDTQYF
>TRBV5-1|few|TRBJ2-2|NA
TGCGCCAGCAGCTTGGCCCAGTTCACCGGGGAGCTGTTTTTT
CASSLAQFTGELFF
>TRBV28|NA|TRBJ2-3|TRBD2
TGTGCCAGCACCCCGGCGGGACTAGCGGGAGATACGCAGTATTTT
CASTPAGLAGDTQYF
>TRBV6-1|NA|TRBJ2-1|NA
TGTGCCAGCAGGCCGAACAGGTTCTCCTACAATGAGCAGTTCTTC
CASRPNRFSYNEQFF
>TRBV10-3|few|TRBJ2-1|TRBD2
TGTGCCATCAGTGGAGGGTCCGGGACTAGCGGTATCAATGAGCAGTTCTTC
CAISGGSGTSGINEQFF
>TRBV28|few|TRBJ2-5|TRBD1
TGTGCCAGCAGTCACGGGACAGGGAGGGAGACCCAGTACTTC
CASSHGTGRETQYF
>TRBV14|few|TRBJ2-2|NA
TGTGCCAGCAGCCAAGCGGGCTGGCCGTCGTGGAGCACCGGGGAGCTGTTTTTT
CASSQAGWPSWSTGELFF
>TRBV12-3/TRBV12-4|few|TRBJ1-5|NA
TGTGCCAGCAGTTTAGGACAGCCGAATCAGCCCCAGCATTTT
CASSLGQPNQPQHF
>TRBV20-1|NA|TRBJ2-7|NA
TGCAGTGCTAGAGGACTAGCAGGGGGGGAGCAGTACTTC
CSARGLAGGEQYF
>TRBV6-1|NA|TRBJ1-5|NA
TGTGCCAGCAGGGAGACGGTGTCCCAGCCCCAGCATTTT
CASRETVSQPQHF
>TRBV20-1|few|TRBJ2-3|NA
TGCAGTGTTTCGTGGGGCACAGATACGCAGTATTTT
CSVSWGTDTQYF
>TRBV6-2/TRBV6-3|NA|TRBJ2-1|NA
TGTGCCAGCAGTTACCGATCCTACAATGAGCAGTTCTTC
CASSYRSYNEQFF
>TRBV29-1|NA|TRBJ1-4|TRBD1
TGCAGCGTTTCCCCCGGGACAGGGGGGGGAAAACTGTTTTTT
CSVSPGTGGGKLFF
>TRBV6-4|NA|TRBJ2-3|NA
TGTGCCAGCAAGGGATGGGCCGGGGGTACGCAGTATTTT
CASKGWAGGTQYF
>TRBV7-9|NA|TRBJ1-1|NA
TGTGCCAGCAGCTCTCTAGGTCACGGGGGTATGAACACTGAAGCTTTCTTT
CASSSLGHGGMNTEAFF
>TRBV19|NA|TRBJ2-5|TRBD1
TGTGCCAGTCAACCTCGGACAGGTTGGGGAGAGACCCAGTACTTC
CASQPRTGWGETQYF
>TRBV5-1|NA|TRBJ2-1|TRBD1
TGCGCCAGCAGCTTGACCCGGGACAGGGCCTACAATGAGCAGTTCTTC
CASSLTRDRAYNEQFF
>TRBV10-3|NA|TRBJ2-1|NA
TGTGCCATCAGTGACTTAACAGAGCAGTTCTTC
CAISDLTEQFF
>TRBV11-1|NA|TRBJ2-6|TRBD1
TGTGCCAGCAGCTTAGGTCCCGGGACAGGGTTTGGGGCCAACGTCCTGACTTTC
CASSLGPGTGFGANVLTF
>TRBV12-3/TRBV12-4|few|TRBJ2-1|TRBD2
TGTGCCAGCAGAAATAGCGGGTACTTAGTTTGGTTCTTC
CASRNSGYLVWFF
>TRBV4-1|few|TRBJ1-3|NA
TGCGCCAGCAGCCTCGACCCAGGTCGGGGAAACACCATATATTTT
CASSLDPGRGNTIYF
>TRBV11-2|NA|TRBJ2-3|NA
TGTGCCAGCAGCTTAATCCGGATAGATACGCAGTATTTT
CASSLIRIDTQYF
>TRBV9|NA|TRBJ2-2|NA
TGTGCCAGCAGCGTCGCAGGTTGGTCAGATACCGGGGAGCTGTTTTTT
CASSVAGWSDTGELFF
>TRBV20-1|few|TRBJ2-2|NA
TGCAGTGCTCCCTTAGGGGCGGGGTGGCGCACCGGGGAGCTGTTTTTT
CSAPLGAGWRTGELFF
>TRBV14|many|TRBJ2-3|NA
TGTGCCAGCAGCCGGATAAGGAGCACAGATACGCAGTATTTT
CASSRIRSTDTQYF
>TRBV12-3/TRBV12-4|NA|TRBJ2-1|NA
TGTGCCAGCACCCAGGACCGAGATGGTGAGCAGTTCTTC
CASTQDRDGEQFF
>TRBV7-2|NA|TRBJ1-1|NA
TGTGCCAGCAGCTTATTATCGGGACTGGGGAACACTGAAGCTTTCTTT
CASSLLSGLGNTEAFF
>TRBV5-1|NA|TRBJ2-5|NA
TGCGCCAGCAGAGGGCCAGGGGACTTGTACCAAGAGACCCAGTACTTC
CASRGPGDLYQETQYF
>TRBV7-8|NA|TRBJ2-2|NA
TGTGCCAGCAGCTTCGACAGGTTGGGGGTTACCGGGGAGCTGTTTTTT
CASSFDRLGVTGELFF
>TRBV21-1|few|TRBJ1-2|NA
TGTGCCAGCAGCAAAGCGCGAGGGGACCCCATCCCAGACTATGGCTACACCTTC
CASSKARGDPIPDYGYTF
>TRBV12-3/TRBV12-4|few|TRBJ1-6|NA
TGTGCCAGCAGTTCCGTTCAGGTCGCGGCGGGTTCACCCCTCCACTTT
CASSSVQVAAGSPLHF
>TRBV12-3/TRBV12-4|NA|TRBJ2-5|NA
TGTGCCAGCAGCAAAAGGGTCGCCTCTCAAGAGACCCAGTACTTC
CASSKRVASQETQYF
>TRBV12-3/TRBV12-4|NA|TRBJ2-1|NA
TGTGCCAGCAGTTTCGGTGGGTTCAATGAGCAGTTCTTC
CASSFGGFNEQFF
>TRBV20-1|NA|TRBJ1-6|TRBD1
TGCAGTGCTAGGTATACGGGACAGGGAAATTCACCCCTCCACTTT
CSARYTGQGNSPLHF
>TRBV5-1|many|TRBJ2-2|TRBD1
TGCGCCAGCAGCCCAGGACAGGTACTCAACACCGGGGAGCTGTTTTTT
CASSPGQVLNTGELFF
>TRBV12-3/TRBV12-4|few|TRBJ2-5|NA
TGTGCCAGCAGTTTAGGGAGCAGGAGGGAGACCCAGTACTTC
CASSLGSRRETQYF
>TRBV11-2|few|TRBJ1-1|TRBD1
TGTGCCAGCAGCCCCATAGCTCGGACAGGGAACACTGAAGCTTTCTTT
CASSPIARTGNTEAFF
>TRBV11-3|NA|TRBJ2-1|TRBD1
TGTGCCAGCAGCGCAGGGGTTTGGGACAGGGAAAGTTGGGCTATCCTGCATGAGCAGTTCTTC
CASSAGVWDRESWAILHEQFF
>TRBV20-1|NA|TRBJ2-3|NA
TGCAGTGCTAGGAAGGGGGATACGCAGTATTTT
CSARKGDTQYF